Detailed here is one T cell receptor (beta chain). Being one base from a much bigger clone, this may be a read error. The sample carries other DNA sequences with the same CDR3. This record comes from a study of shared clonotypes between healthy human individuals. Profiled with immunoSEQ multiplex PCR; TCRdb holds only in-frame clones, not every one. Of around 100,000 clones listed, under 70% were seen once; the top ten hold 20% to 25%. In germline, CDR1 is MRHNA, CDR2 SNTAGT. The CDR3 is made up of 13 amino acids. The V gene lost 0 bases and the J gene lost 4 bases, with 4 bases spanning the gap. The sequence was collected from a woman aged 30 to 39 in good health. The J gene is TRBJ2-1, the V gene TRBV6-4; D unclear. Sequencing was performed on memory CD8+ T cells sorted from blood. The subset denotes: CD45RO+ cells pooled with CCR7-negative TemRA cells. The CDR3 is CASSDSDYNEQFF. For the CDR3, the DNA is TGTGCCAGCAGTGACTCGGATTACAATGAGCAGTTCTTC.